This TCR beta chain was sequenced in a study of CD8+CD57+ T cells in acquired aplastic anemia. V was pared by 2 bases and J by 4 bases, with 11 bases between. The germline CDR1 and CDR2 sequences are DFQATT and SNEGSKA (reference sequence). The CDR3 is 14 amino acids. CDR3 and TCR beta VDJ profiling relied on a genomic DNA template. TCRdb used MiXCR to reprocess the reads, holding one entry per CDR3 protein. Among 200,000 to 250,000 distinct CDR3 sequences listed, approximately 35% were seen once. The receptor comes from a human donor in good health, serving as a control. Sequences were obtained from sorted CD4+, CD8+, or CD8+CD57+ T cells (not recorded which) from PBMCs. This chain links TRBV20-1 with TRBJ1-4; a weak D match, TRBD1 (6 bases). CDR3 residues: CSARNTGNNEKLFF. The CDR3 DNA reads TGCAGTGCTAGAAACACAGGGAATAATGAAAAACTGTTTTTT.